Reported below is one TCR beta chain. The data are from a study of blood T cell repertoires in COVID-19. Study context: Italy, Spain and the United States were the sources of the convalescent and acute COVID-19 samples. Sample material is recorded as cDNA or gDNA derived from T cells, B-cell-depleted T cells, or PBMCs.

As originally analysed: By means of reference gene primer amplification, nucleated cell counts were estimated. Some clones are missing from TCRdb's copy, which holds only in-frame ones; the method was immunoSEQ multiplex PCR. From that table come the V and J calls and clone size; the DNA was used to work out D and trimming. This table holds around 78,000 clones, about 90% found once. Between the trimmed V and J ends, which lost 5 bases and 6 bases, there was a span of 19 bases. The germline CDR1 and CDR2 sequences are MDHEN and SYDVKM. The CDR3 is 15 amino acids. The sequence was collected from a woman in her 50s in a cohort sampled during active COVID-19. V is TRBV28 and J is TRBJ1-2; possibly TRBD1 for D (5 bases). The sequenced sample was peripheral blood. CDR3 DNA sequence: TGTGCCAGCAGTCCCGGGGGGAGACAATCGGATGGCTACACCTTC. It codes for CASSPGGRQSDGYTF.